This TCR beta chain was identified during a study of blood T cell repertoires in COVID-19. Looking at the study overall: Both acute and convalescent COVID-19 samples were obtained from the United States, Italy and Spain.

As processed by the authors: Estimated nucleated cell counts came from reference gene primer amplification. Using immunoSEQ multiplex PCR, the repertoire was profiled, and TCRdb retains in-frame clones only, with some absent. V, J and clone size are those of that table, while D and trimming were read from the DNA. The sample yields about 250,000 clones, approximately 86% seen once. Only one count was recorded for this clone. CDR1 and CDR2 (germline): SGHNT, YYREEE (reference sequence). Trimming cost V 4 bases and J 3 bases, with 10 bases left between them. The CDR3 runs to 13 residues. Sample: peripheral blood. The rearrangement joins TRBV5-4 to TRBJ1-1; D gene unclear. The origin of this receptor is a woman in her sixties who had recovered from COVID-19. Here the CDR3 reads CASSGERDTEAFF. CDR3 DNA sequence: TGTGCCAGCAGCGGGGAGCGGGACACTGAAGCTTTCTTT.